The subject of this entry is one T cell receptor (beta chain). As to treatment: roughly 19 received Ad26.COV2.S at low or high dose, single or two shots; about 5 received placebo; per-sample allocation not given. All samples were drawn on day 63, counting from the first vaccine or placebo injection. This Boston cohort included adults aged 18-55 years. CDR1 is SNHLY, CDR2 FYNNEI, per germline. Trimming shortened V by 2 bases and J by 3 bases, and 10 bases separated the two germline ends. The CDR3 consists of 15 residues. The table came from immunoSEQ multiplex PCR; TCRdb's copy has only in-frame clones and leaves some out. This table holds some 340,000 clones, around four fifths found once. This entry comes from a study of Ad26.COV2.S vaccination and SARS-CoV-2 variants.

The receptor comes from a person between 18 and 59 years old who received the Ad26.COV2.S COVID-19 vaccine or a placebo. The sequencing used peripheral blood, collected in a trial of Ad26.COV2.S vaccine versus placebo. The rearrangement links TRBV2 to TRBJ1-4; perhaps TRBD1 as D (6 bases). The CDR3 DNA follows: TGTGCCAGCAGTGAATCCCGGGGGCCTAATGAAAAACTGTTTTTT. Translation gives CASSESRGPNEKLFF.